This note documents a single TCR beta chain sequence. Antigen specificity is unknown. The data derive from a study of T-cell memory formation after mild COVID-19. Whole-study results and caveats: The study found balanced CD4/CD8 in clones contracting day 15 to 85 and a CD4+ lean in later expanders. Among clones peaking at day 37 in the second wave, SARS-CoV-2 specificity remained unconfirmed.

TCRdb analysed the 5' RACE reads with MiXCR anew, one entry per CDR3 protein. Found here are around 450,000 distinct CDR3 sequences, approximately 24% of them singletons; the top ten hold about 8.7%. This sequence was found in an adult woman who had mild COVID-19 (a few samples of this study predate the infection). Cell type and time point are not known. Sequenced: PBMCs or a T cell subset sorted from them (not recorded which).

This chain's CDR3 is CASSLYAPGGPADTQYF. Written as DNA, the CDR3 is TGTGCCAGCAGCTTATATGCCCCCGGGGGGCCCGCAGATACGCAGTATTTT. The rearrangement uses TRBV7-6 and TRBJ2-3; possible D gene TRBD2, 7 bases. This CDR3 region has 17 residues. Germline assignment: CDR1 SGHVS and CDR2 FNYEAQ. Between the trimmed V and J ends, which lost 2 bases and 4 bases, there was a span of 19 bases.